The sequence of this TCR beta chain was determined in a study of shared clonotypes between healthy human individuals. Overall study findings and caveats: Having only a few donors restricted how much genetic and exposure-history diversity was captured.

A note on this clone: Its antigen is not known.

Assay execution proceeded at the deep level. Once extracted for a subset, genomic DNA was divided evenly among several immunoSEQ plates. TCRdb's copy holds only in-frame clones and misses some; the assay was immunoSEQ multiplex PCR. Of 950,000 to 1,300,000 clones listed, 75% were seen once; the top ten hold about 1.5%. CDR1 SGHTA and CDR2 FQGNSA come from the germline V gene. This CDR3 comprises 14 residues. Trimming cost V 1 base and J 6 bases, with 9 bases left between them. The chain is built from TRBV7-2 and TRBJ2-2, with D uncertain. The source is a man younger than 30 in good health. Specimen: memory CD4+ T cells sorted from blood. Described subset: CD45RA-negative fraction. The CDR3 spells CASSLGGGSGELFF. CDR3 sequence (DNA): TGTGCCAGCAGCTTAGGCGGTGGGTCCGGGGAGCTGTTTTTT. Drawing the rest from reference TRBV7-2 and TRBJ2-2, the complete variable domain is GAGVSQSPSNKVTEKGKDVELRCDPISGHTALYWYRQSLGQGLEFLIYFQGNSAPDKSGLPSDRFSAERTGGSVSTLTIQRTQQEDSAVYLCASSLGGGSGELFFGEGSRLTVL.